This entry is about one T cell receptor (beta chain). The antigen this receptor binds is unknown. No base quality values were provided; no much bigger clone lies one nucleotide off. The record originates from a study of T cell responses to AZD1222 COVID-19 vaccine (dated by TCRdb to the early 2020s). About the full investigation: AZD1222 recipients with second doses at about 4 weeks or about 12 weeks were pooled, because spike-specific TCR depth and breadth did not differ between schedules. A total of just over 230 trial participants underwent TCR sequencing, of whom some 210 received two doses of AZD1222 and about 26 received two doses of the MenACWY control vaccine. Trial participants were enrolled into age subgroups of 18-55, 56-69 and 70-plus years, which contained around 150, 29 and 61 TCR-sequenced participants, respectively.

Results and caveats for the whole study, not just this receptor: The 56-69-year group was small, and its depth increase did not reach significance, likely because of low power. Most participants were white British and females outnumbered males, and the authors suggested that clonal diversity may have been underestimated. A significant rise in spike-specific TCR breadth and depth was observed after two AZD1222 doses relative to day 0 and relative to MenACWY recipients. The whole spike protein was spanned by vaccine-associated CD4 TCRs, and dominant responses were seen in regions 160-218 and 743-854. Reportedly, close to half of the unique spike-specific TCRs recognized epitopes lying outside the regions that are mutated in the B.1.351 and B.1.1.7 variants. Conclusions about previously exposed vaccinees are limited, since just a handful of AZD1222 recipients were seropositive for SARS-CoV-2 at baseline. Because no samples from the day 14 peak response were available, repertoires could be characterized only after the peak T cell response.

Taken with the paper, the label for time point translates to: baseline before first vaccination. Samples from vaccinated people were obtained from the UK trials COV001 and COV002, which included a single-blind randomized controlled phase 2/3 trial of AZD1222 (ChAdOx1 nCoV-19) in healthy adults. For TCRbeta chain sequencing, PBMC samples were collected from trial participants at day 0 and at day 28 after the second dose. The CDR3 holds 16 amino acids from the cysteine to the phenylalanine. The entry retains the CDR3 DNA only, 48 bases that are in frame from base 1. The V and J ends are trimmed by 0 bases and 4 bases, leaving 13 bases between them. CDR1 and CDR2 were assigned from the germline V gene (reference sequence) as LGHDT and YNNKEL. The CDR3 regions of human TCRbeta chains were subjected to immunosequencing. The original pipeline was this. Repertoire TCRs were matched against a reference library of SARS-CoV-2-specific TCRs generated with the MIRA antigen-specificity platform. Breadth meant the fraction of unique TCRs that were SARS-CoV-2-associated, whereas depth meant the fraction of total T cells that were SARS-CoV-2-associated. Using the MIRA data, each spike-specific TCR was mapped to the spike region that the TCR reacts to and placed in a CD4 or CD8 class. Log10-transformed breadth and depth values were compared by one-way ANOVA with Sidak's multiple comparisons tests. TCRdb took over this immuneACCESS table, retaining in-frame rearrangements with V and J assigned. Such tables are incomplete; in checked studies, under half of the missing clones stem from an unresolved V gene, and the remainder is unexplained. The V and J calls and clone size were taken over from that table, and D and trimming were inferred from the DNA. This sample comprises 130,000 or so clones, 89% of them detected only once. The ten largest clones take up just under 3% of the sample.

This clonotype was obtained from an adult in good health. This chain is built from TRBV3-1 (or the pseudogene TRBV3-2) and TRBJ2-1; matching of 7 bases hints at TRBD2 as the D gene. The specimen was peripheral blood, collected on day 0 of AZD1222 vaccination. The DNA sequence follows: TGTGCCAGCAGCCAAGATGTGGGGGGGCCTTACAATGAGCAGTTCTTC. It encodes CASSQDVGGPYNEQFF.